This TCR beta chain came from a study of OX40 agonist ivuxolimab in advanced cancers. Across the study: Patients in the trial were receiving intravenous ivuxolimab every 2 weeks, at doses of 0.01 to 10 mg/kg. Those enrolled were 82.7% male, with a mean age of around 55 years and ages from about 20 to 90. Notes on the study in general: Averaging showed that CD8+ T cells had more expanded clones than CD4+ did.

This clone was seen only a few times. What it recognizes is unknown. TCRdb's table, derived via immunoSEQ multiplex PCR, lists solely in-frame clones and lacks some. The table records tens of thousands of clones, more than 75% of them present only once. The germline V gene has CDR1 LNHDA and CDR2 SQIVND (reference sequence). Deletions cut 5 bases from V and 2 bases from J, with 9 bases between. The CDR3 has 13 amino acids. Systemic immunosuppression or a history of autoimmune disease excluded patients. This receptor was obtained from an adult with an advanced solid tumor such as melanoma, head and neck, liver or kidney cancer. The rearrangement joins TRBV19 to TRBJ1-2; D remains unclear. Sequenced here: CD4+ or CD8+ T cells sorted from blood, sampled in a trial of the OX40 agonist ivuxolimab. The CDR3 is CASSWQTNYGYTF. Here the CDR3 DNA reads TGTGCCAGTAGTTGGCAAACCAACTATGGCTACACCTTC.